Following are 10 T cell receptor beta chains from one sample sequenced in a study of shared clonotypes between healthy human individuals (TCRdb year 2020). Library preparation used the immunoSEQ multiplex PCR assay. TCRdb provides this immuneACCESS table in a form limited to in-frame rearrangements. Some clones are lacking; in checked studies, under half of them reflect an unresolved V gene, and why the rest are absent is not known. In this sample the table shows approximately 1.1 million clones, about 80% of which occur a single time. The top ten constitute 0.5% to 0.6% of the sample. What was sequenced was memory CD4+ T cells from PBMCs. In light of the paper, this sample's cell subset or site label describes: CD45RA-negative fraction. The source is a man aged 18 to 30 in good health. Some clones in this sample may be carry-over from other donors' samples.

The DNA of the CDR3 is TGTGCCAGCAGCTACGGGACAGGGGGCCCCTGGGAGCAGTACTTC. It codes for CASSYGTGGPWEQYF. The chain recombines TRBV5-4 with TRBJ2-7; the match to TRBD1 covers 12 bases. Trimming took 3 bases from V and 7 from J; bases not matched to a gene: 8. The CDR3 totals 15 residues. Per the germline V gene, CDR1 is SGHNT and CDR2 is YYREEE (reference sequence).

The rearrangement uses TRBV10-3 and TRBJ2-7; 9 bases are a match to TRBD1. This CDR3 contains 14 residues. Germline-derived CDR1 and CDR2 are ENHRY and SYGVKD. After removal of 4 bases from V and 3 bases from J, the junction contained 4 bases not matched to a gene. The CDR3 is CAISGQGGIYEQYF. DNA of the CDR3: TGTGCCATCAGTGGACAGGGGGGGATCTACGAGCAGTACTTC.

This chain links TRBV28 with TRBJ1-1; possibly TRBD1 for D (5 bases). The germline V and J ends were trimmed by 3 bases and 1 base, with 12 bases remaining between them. This CDR3 region has 15 residues. Germline V gene lookup returns CDR1 MDHEN and CDR2 SYDVKM. CDR3 bases: TGTGCCAGCAGTTTTCCGGGACGGGCGAACACTGAAGCTTTCTTT. Its translation: CASSFPGRANTEAFF.

The chain is built from TRBV19 and TRBJ2-7; D is possibly TRBD1 (5 bases). Germline lookup yields CDR1 LNHDA and CDR2 SQIVND (reference sequence). CDR3 length: 12 amino acids. The V and J ends lost 6 bases and 9 bases respectively, with 15 bases between them. The CDR3: CASRETGSRQYF. DNA for the CDR3: TGTGCCAGTAGGGAAACAGGATCGCGGCAGTACTTC.

This clone was found many times. The gene calls are TRBV5-4 and TRBJ2-7; D remains ambiguous. From germline, CDR1 is SGHNT and CDR2 YYREEE (reference sequence). There are 14 residues in the CDR3. The ends were cut back, 3 bases at V and 3 bases at J, with 13 bases in the middle. The CDR3 loop is CASSSGSTYYEQYF. The CDR3 DNA is TGTGCCAGCAGCTCGGGCAGTACCTACTACGAGCAGTACTTC.

Note on this clone: Other DNA variants within this sample encode the same CDR3. The chain links TRBV10-3 to TRBJ1-1; D gene uncertain. The CDR3 runs 13 residues. Germline CDR1 is ENHRY and CDR2 is SYGVKD. V dropped 0 bases and J dropped 4 bases, with 6 bases sitting between them. The CDR3 sequence: CAISESRGTEAFF. CDR3 nucleotides: TGTGCCATCAGTGAGTCTCGGGGCACTGAAGCTTTCTTT.

The gene calls are TRBV19 and TRBJ1-1; tentatively, D is TRBD1 (6 bases). Per germline, CDR1 LNHDA and CDR2 SQIVND (reference sequence). V was clipped by 3 bases and J by 1 base, with 15 bases between them. This CDR3 comprises 16 residues. The CDR3 nucleotides read TGTGCCAGTAGTATTCTTCGGGGGGCGGGGAACACTGAAGCTTTCTTT. As protein: CASSILRGAGNTEAFF.

Remarks on this clone: The sample contains more than one DNA sequence encoding this CDR3. This sequence joins TRBV5-4 and TRBJ2-7; 10 bases are shared with TRBD1. V lost 4 bases, J lost 2 bases, and 3 bases stayed unmatched. This CDR3 spans 14 amino acids. Germline CDR1 reads SGHNT; CDR2 reads YYREEE (reference sequence). Written as DNA, the CDR3 is TGTGCCAGCAGCCTGGGACAGGGGCCCTACGAGCAGTACTTC. This sequence encodes CASSLGQGPYEQYF.

The chain has TRBV7-8 and TRBJ2-1, with 9 bases lining up with TRBD2. Germline loops: CDR1 SGHVS, CDR2 FQNEAQ. The CDR3 loop spans 17 amino acids. With 4 bases clipped from V and 5 bases from J, the junction kept 12 bases outside the gene matches. Here the CDR3 reads CASSSPELAGPDNEQFF. Written as DNA, the CDR3 is TGTGCCAGCAGCTCCCCAGAGCTAGCGGGGCCTGACAATGAGCAGTTCTTC.

Note on this clone: Sequence at one end of the junction differs from germline and may be a read error. The gene calls are TRBV4-1 and TRBJ2-1, with TRBD2 matching over 11 bases. The germline gives CDR1 MGHRA, CDR2 YSYEKL. The CDR3 has 17 amino acids. The CDR3 is CASNQNLAGGSGDEQFF. DNA of the CDR3: TGCGCCAGCAACCAAAATTTAGCGGGAGGGTCGGGGGATGAGCAGTTCTTC.